This T cell receptor (beta chain) was observed in a study of OX40 agonist ivuxolimab in advanced cancers. Measured with immunoSEQ multiplex PCR; TCRdb has only the in-frame clones, and not every one. This table has approximately 80,000 clones, 75% to 95% appearing once. The origin of this receptor is an adult with an advanced solid tumor such as melanoma, head and neck, liver or kidney cancer. The sample consisted of CD4+ or CD8+ T cells sorted from blood, taken in a trial of the OX40 agonist ivuxolimab.

The CDR3 is CASSSGQGSGIRFF. The CDR3 bases are TGCGCCAGCAGTTCCGGACAGGGGTCAGGTATTAGGTTCTTC. The chain has TRBV10-1 and TRBJ2-1, with TRBD1 identical over 9 bases. V was clipped by 5 bases and J by 15 bases; unmatched bases: 14. Germline CDR1 is WNHNN and CDR2 is SYGVQD (reference sequence). The CDR3 covers 14 residues.